A selection of T cell receptor beta chains follows, all from one sample in a study of T cell repertoires in cytomegalovirus infection. These TCRs' antigens remain unknown. TCRdb itself ran the reads through MiXCR, one entry per CDR3 protein. Of about 830,000 distinct CDR3 sequences listed, approximately 29% are singletons. The specimen comprised cultured CD8+ T cells from PBMCs, sampled from culture after CMV antigen stimulation. All receptors come from a human donor in good health (CMV status not recorded). Some clones in this sample may be carry-over from other donors' samples. CDR3s include the opening cysteine and the closing phenylalanine or tryptophan. Fields, in order: J gene, V gene, D gene, clone size, CDR3 DNA, CDR3 protein. A D gene is named only where the DNA matches it firmly. A row's size may be missing; if present it is once, few, many or a size class.

J gene: TRBJ1-2; V gene: TRBV7-6; D gene: TRBD1; clone size: once; CDR3 DNA: TGTGCCAGCAGCTTAGCCCGGGACAGGTCTAACTATGGCTACACCTTC; CDR3 protein: CASSLARDRSNYGYTF
J gene: TRBJ1-1; V gene: TRBV6-1; D gene: .; clone size: .; CDR3 DNA: TGTGCCAGCAGACGACAGTTGAACACTGAAGCTTTCTTT; CDR3 protein: CASRRQLNTEAFF
J gene: TRBJ2-7; V gene: TRBV6-5; D gene: TRBD1; clone size: .; CDR3 DNA: TGTGCCAGCAGTTACGCCGGGCGAGGGGGCAGCGAGCAGTACTTC; CDR3 protein: CASSYAGRGGSEQYF
J gene: TRBJ1-1; V gene: TRBV7-2; D gene: .; clone size: many; CDR3 DNA: TGTGCCAGCAGCTTAGGGCCTTACGCGGCTGAAGCTTTCTTT; CDR3 protein: CASSLGPYAAEAFF
J gene: TRBJ2-1; V gene: TRBV12-3/TRBV12-4; D gene: .; clone size: few; CDR3 DNA: TGTGCCAGCAGTTTGGCGGGGACGTACGATGAGCAGTTCTTC; CDR3 protein: CASSLAGTYDEQFF
J gene: TRBJ2-1; V gene: TRBV28; D gene: .; clone size: .; CDR3 DNA: TGTGCCAGCAGCCGACAGGTCTTAGGCTACAATGAGCAGTTCTTC; CDR3 protein: CASSRQVLGYNEQFF
J gene: TRBJ2-1; V gene: TRBV5-4; D gene: .; clone size: many; CDR3 DNA: TGTGCCAGCAGAGGGTTTGGGACGAATGAGCAGTTCTTC; CDR3 protein: CASRGFGTNEQFF
J gene: TRBJ1-1; V gene: TRBV27; D gene: TRBD1; clone size: few; CDR3 DNA: TGTGCCAGCAGTTTCGGACAGGGTCCGAACACTGAAGCTTTCTTT; CDR3 protein: CASSFGQGPNTEAFF
J gene: TRBJ2-5; V gene: TRBV7-9; D gene: .; clone size: once; CDR3 DNA: TGTGCCAGCAGCTACATAGGATACCAAGAGACCCAGTACTTC; CDR3 protein: CASSYIGYQETQYF
J gene: TRBJ2-3; V gene: TRBV6-1; D gene: TRBD2; clone size: .; CDR3 DNA: TGTGCCAGCAGCCCCGCGGGTTGGCTAGCGGTTACAGATACGCAGTATTTT; CDR3 protein: CASSPAGWLAVTDTQYF